These 10 T cell receptor beta chains came from one sample sequenced in a study of blood T cell repertoires in COVID-19. Some clones are missing from TCRdb's copy, which holds only in-frame ones; the method was immunoSEQ multiplex PCR. The table shows 250,000 to 350,000 clones, with about 88% occurring only once. Specimen: peripheral blood. All receptors come from a woman between 25 and 40 years old with COVID-19, enrolled during active disease.

The V and J genes are TRBV4-1 and TRBJ1-2; weak D call: TRBD1 (5 bases). Per germline, CDR1 MGHRA and CDR2 YSYEKL. This CDR3 region has 14 residues. V was cut by 0 bases and J by 4 bases, with 9 bases left in between. The CDR3 sequence: CASSQDRGGYGYTF. CDR3 nucleotides: TGCGCCAGCAGCCAAGATCGGGGGGGCTATGGCTACACCTTC.

The chain employs TRBV4-2 and TRBJ2-7; possible D gene TRBD2, 6 bases. Trimming took 4 bases from V and 0 from J, leaving 16 bases between them. Germline CDR1 reads LGHNA; CDR2 reads YNFKEQ. The length of the CDR3 is 16 residues. The CDR3 spells CASSPTRGGHSYEQYF. The CDR3 coding sequence is TGTGCCAGCAGCCCCACCCGTGGAGGGCACTCCTACGAGCAGTACTTC.

The rearrangement uses TRBV21-1 and TRBJ2-2; no DNA check was done on the table's D call, TRBD1. TRBV21-1 corresponds to a pseudogene. The CDR3 is 21 residues long. CDR3 sequence: CASSKCSGTGARKANTGELFF. For the CDR3, the DNA is TGTGCCAGCAGCAAATGCTCCGGGACAGGGGCGAGGAAAGCGAACACCGGGGAGCTGTTTTTT.

The V call is TRBV5-1, the J call TRBJ2-5; D might be TRBD2 (5 bases). Deletions cut 0 bases from V and 5 bases from J, with 17 bases between. Germline values: CDR1 SGHRS, CDR2 YFSETQ. The CDR3 totals 16 residues. The CDR3 DNA follows: TGCGCCAGCAGCTTGGGACCGGGCGAGGCGGGCGAGACCCAGTACTTC. It specifies CASSLGPGEAGETQYF.

V and J are TRBV6-6 and TRBJ1-4; the match to TRBD1 covers 7 bases. Trimming cost V 5 bases and J 3 bases; bases outside gene matches: 3. CDR3 length: 14 amino acids. CDR1 and CDR2 (germline): MNHNY, SVGAGI (reference sequence). The CDR3 loop reads CASSAGTANEKLFF. The CDR3 coding sequence is TGTGCCAGCAGTGCCGGGACAGCTAATGAAAAACTGTTTTTT.

The chain is built from TRBV27 and TRBJ2-7; 9 positions match TRBD1. The CDR3 runs 12 residues. After removal of 10 bases from V and 4 bases from J, the junction contained 5 bases not matched to a gene. Germline CDR1 MNHEY, CDR2 SMNVEV (reference sequence). The CDR3 DNA is TGTGCCACCGGACAGGGGTATTACGAGCAGTACTTC. Its protein product is CATGQGYYEQYF.

The chain uses TRBV2 and TRBJ1-4; no reliable D call. The CDR3 sequence is 13 residues long. Trimming removed 8 bases at V and 0 bases at J, with 7 bases between. Germline loops: CDR1 SNHLY, CDR2 FYNNEI. CDR3 in DNA: TGTGCCAGCGCGCCAACAACTAATGAAAAACTGTTTTTT. This encodes CASAPTTNEKLFF.

In its sample, this clone was seen once. The CDR3 DNA is TGTGCCAGCAGCCCCCGCGAATCGTACGAGCAGTACTTC. The encoded protein is CASSPRESYEQYF. This chain joins TRBV7-9 and TRBJ2-7, with D uncertain. Germline CDR1 SEHNR, CDR2 FQNEAQ (reference sequence). V lost 5 bases and J 4 bases, leaving 12 bases between the germline ends. There are 13 residues in the CDR3.

Only one count was recorded for this clone. This rearrangement joins TRBV7-3 to TRBJ2-3, with D maybe TRBD2 (6 bases). V was cut by 2 bases and J by 4 bases, with 13 bases left in between. Germline V gives CDR1 SGHTA, CDR2 FQGTGA. There are 15 residues in the CDR3. The CDR3: CASSLGAGSADTQYF. The CDR3 nucleotides are TGTGCCAGCAGCTTAGGGGCGGGATCGGCAGATACGCAGTATTTT. The variable domain in full, completed from reference TRBV7-3 and TRBJ2-3, reads GAGVSQTPSNKVTEKGKYVELRCDPISGHTALYWYRQSLGQGPEFLIYFQGTGAADDSGLPNDRFFAVRPEGSVSTLKIQRTERGDSAVYLCASSLGAGSADTQYFGPGTRLTVL.

This clone was seen only a few times. The genes are TRBV3-1 (or the pseudogene TRBV3-2) and TRBJ1-2; possibly TRBD1 for D (6 bases). There are 16 residues in the CDR3. CDR1 and CDR2 from the germline V gene are LGHDT and YNNKEL (reference sequence). The V and J ends lost 3 bases and 0 bases respectively, with 14 bases between them. This CDR3 is CASSQSGSGANYGYTF. The CDR3 coding sequence is TGTGCCAGCAGCCAGTCGGGCTCAGGGGCTAACTATGGCTACACCTTC.